The clone carrying this T cell receptor beta chain has more than one count but fewer than ten. Its antigen is not identified. This sample is drawn from a study of identical twins. Overall study results and limits: Conclusions came from cross-sectional statistical analysis, not from following the same donors.

The CDR3 sequence is 12 residues long. V was shortened by 0 bases and J by 6 bases, with 2 bases between the two germline ends. Germline values: CDR1 LNHNV, CDR2 YYDKDF (reference sequence). TCRdb reprocessed the 5' RACE reads via MiXCR and lists one record per CDR3 protein. The table has 700,000 or so distinct CDR3 sequences, 8.5% to 9% seen once. These data are also associated with another study on yellow fever vaccine responses in identical twins.

This chain links TRBV15 with TRBJ2-2; the D is unclear. Sequenced sample: PBMCs. The sequence was collected from a young woman in good health. CDR3 nucleotide sequence: TGTGCCACCAGCAGAGACGCCGGGGAGCTGTTTTTT. Translation: CATSRDAGELFF.